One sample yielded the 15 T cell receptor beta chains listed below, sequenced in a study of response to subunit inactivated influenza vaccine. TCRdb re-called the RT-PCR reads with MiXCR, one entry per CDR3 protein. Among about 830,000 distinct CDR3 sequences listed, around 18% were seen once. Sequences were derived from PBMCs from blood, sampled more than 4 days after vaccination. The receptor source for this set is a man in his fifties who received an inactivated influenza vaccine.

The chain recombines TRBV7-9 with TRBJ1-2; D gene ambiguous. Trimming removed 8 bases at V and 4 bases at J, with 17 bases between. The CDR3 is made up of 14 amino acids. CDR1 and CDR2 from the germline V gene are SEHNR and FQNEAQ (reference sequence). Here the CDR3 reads CASGPVGGGYGYTF. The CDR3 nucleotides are TGTGCCAGCGGACCCGTGGGAGGAGGCTATGGCTACACCTTC. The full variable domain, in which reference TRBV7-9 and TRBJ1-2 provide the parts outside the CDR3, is DTGVSQNPRHKITKRGQNVTFRCDPISEHNRLYWYRQTLGQGPEFLTYFQNEAQLEKSRLLSDRFSAERPKGSFSTLEIQRTEQGDSAMYLCASGPVGGGYGYTFGSGTRLTVV.

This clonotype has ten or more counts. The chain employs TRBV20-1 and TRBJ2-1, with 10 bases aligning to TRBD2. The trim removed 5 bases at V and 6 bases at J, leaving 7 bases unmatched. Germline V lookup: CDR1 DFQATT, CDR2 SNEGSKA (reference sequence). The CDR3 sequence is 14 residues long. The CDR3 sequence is CSALPSGGINEQFF. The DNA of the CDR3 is TGCAGTGCTCTACCTAGCGGGGGTATCAATGAGCAGTTCTTC.

As DNA, the CDR3 is TGTGCCAGCATGGGAGTTCCTAACTATGGCTACACCTTC. This codes for CASMGVPNYGYTF. J is TRBJ1-2 and V is TRBV7-2; the D is unclear. This CDR3 spans 13 amino acids. The V end lost 7 bases, the J end lost 0 bases, and 9 bases lay between the germline ends. Germline CDR1 and CDR2: SGHTA and FQGNSA.

Written as DNA, the CDR3 is TGCGCCAGCAGCTTAAGGACTAGCGGGCTGTACGAGCAGTACTTC. Translating gives CASSLRTSGLYEQYF. The chain has TRBV5-1 and TRBJ2-7, with TRBD2 matching 11 bases. Per germline, CDR1 SGHRS and CDR2 YFSETQ. This CDR3 contains 15 residues. The ends lost 2 bases at V and 4 bases at J; junction bases unmatched: 5.

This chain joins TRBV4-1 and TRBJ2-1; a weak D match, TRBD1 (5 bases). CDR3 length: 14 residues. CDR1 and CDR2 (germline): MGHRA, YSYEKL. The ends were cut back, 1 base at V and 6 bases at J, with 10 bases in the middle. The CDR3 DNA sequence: TGCGCCAGCAGCCAAGGGCCGACAGTCAATGAGCAGTTCTTC. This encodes CASSQGPTVNEQFF.

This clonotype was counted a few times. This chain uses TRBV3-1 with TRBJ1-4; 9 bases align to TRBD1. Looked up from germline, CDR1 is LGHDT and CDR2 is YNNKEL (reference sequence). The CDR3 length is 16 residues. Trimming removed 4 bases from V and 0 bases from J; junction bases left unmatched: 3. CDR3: CASSLTGGSTNEKLFF. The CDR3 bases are TGTGCCAGCAGCCTGACAGGGGGATCAACTAATGAAAAACTGTTTTTT.

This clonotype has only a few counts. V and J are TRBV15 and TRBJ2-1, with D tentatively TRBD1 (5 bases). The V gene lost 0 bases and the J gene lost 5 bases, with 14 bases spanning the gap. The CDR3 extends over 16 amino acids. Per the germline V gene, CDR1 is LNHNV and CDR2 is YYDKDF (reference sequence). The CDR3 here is CATSRDLPRVHNEQFF. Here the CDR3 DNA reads TGTGCCACCAGCAGAGATCTCCCCAGGGTCCACAATGAGCAGTTCTTC.

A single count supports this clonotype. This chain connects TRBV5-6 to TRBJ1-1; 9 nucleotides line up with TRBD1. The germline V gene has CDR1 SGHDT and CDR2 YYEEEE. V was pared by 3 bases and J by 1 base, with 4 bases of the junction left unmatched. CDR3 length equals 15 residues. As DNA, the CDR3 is TGTGCCAGCAGCTCTACAGGGGGCGGGAACACTGAAGCTTTCTTT. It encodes CASSSTGGGNTEAFF.

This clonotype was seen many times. The CDR3 loop reads CASSKSGTGARSWNSPLHF. CDR3 nucleotide sequence: TGTGCCAGCAGTAAATCCGGGACAGGGGCCAGATCGTGGAATTCACCCCTCCACTTT. The V call is TRBV6-1, the J call TRBJ1-6, with 10 nucleotides matching TRBD1. Germline V gives CDR1 MNHNS, CDR2 SASEGT. The V gene end was trimmed by 5 bases and the J gene end by 7 bases; junction bases not matched to a gene: 17. CDR3 length: 19 residues.

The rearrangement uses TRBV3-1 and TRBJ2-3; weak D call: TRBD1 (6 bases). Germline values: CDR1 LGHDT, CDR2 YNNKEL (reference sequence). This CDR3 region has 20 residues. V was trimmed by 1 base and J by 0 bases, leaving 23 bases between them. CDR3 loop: CASSQGSRLDTGSSTDTQYF. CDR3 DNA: TGTGCCAGCAGCCAAGGGAGTCGACTGGATACAGGGTCCAGCACAGATACGCAGTATTTT.

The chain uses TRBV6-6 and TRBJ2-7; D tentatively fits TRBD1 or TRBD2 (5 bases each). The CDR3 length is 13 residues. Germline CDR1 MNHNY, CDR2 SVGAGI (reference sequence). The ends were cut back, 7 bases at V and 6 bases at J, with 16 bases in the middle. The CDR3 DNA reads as TGTGCCAGCACTAAACCCGGGACGGTCGAGCAGTACTTC. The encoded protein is CASTKPGTVEQYF.

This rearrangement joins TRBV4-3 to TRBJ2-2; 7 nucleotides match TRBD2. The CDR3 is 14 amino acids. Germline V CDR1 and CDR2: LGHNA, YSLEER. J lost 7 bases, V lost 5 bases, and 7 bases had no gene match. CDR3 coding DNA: TGCGCCAGCAGCGGACTAGAATACGGCGGGGAGCTGTTTTTT. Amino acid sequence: CASSGLEYGGELFF.

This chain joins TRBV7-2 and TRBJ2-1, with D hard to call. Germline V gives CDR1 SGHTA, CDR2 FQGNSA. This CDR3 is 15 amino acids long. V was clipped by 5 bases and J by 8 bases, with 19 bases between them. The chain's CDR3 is CASSLRARTGDEQFF. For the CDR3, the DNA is TGTGCCAGCAGCCTCCGGGCCCGAACCGGCGATGAGCAGTTCTTC.

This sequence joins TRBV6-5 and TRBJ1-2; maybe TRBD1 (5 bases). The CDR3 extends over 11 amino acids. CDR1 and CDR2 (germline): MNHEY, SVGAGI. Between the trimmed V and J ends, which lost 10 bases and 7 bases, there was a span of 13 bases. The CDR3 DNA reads TGTGCCACCAAAGGAGGGGCTGGCTACACCTTC. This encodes CATKGGAGYTF.

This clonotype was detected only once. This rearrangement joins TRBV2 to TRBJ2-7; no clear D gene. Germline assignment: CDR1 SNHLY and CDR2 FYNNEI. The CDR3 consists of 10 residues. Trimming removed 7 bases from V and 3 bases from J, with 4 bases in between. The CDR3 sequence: CASNGYEQYF. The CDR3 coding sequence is TGTGCCAGCAACGGCTACGAGCAGTACTTC.